The clone carrying this T cell receptor (beta chain) was detected a few times. Antigen unknown. This entry is derived from a study of cytomegalovirus exposure and HLA in healthy donors. Study-level findings and limits: Across donors, presence/absence analyses took sequencing depth to be roughly uniform. In vitro assays verified that a few CMV-associated chains recognized CMV antigens specifically. In a later analysis, at a false discovery rate of 0.05, roughly 17,000 TCR beta sequences were associated with HLA alleles.

PCR was performed using 60 Vbeta and 13 Jbeta primers. Sequenced by immunoSEQ multiplex PCR; TCRdb stores in-frame clones only, minus some. The sample has roughly 140,000 clones, roughly 80% seen once. The CDR3 length is 15 residues. Per germline, CDR1 SEHNR and CDR2 FQNEAQ (reference sequence). The V gene lost 0 bases and the J gene lost 6 bases, with 14 bases spanning the gap. This clonotype was sampled from a woman between 40 and 55 years old in good health and CMV-seropositive. The chain joins TRBV7-9 to TRBJ1-2; D is possibly TRBD1 (6 bases). Sequencing was done on a sample of PBMCs. This CDR3 is CASSLATGVPDGYTF. The CDR3 DNA reads as TGTGCCAGCAGCTTAGCGACAGGCGTTCCTGATGGCTACACCTTC.